The source of this T cell receptor (beta chain) is a study of CD8 T cells in ankylosing spondylitis (dated by TCRdb to about 2017). At the level of the whole study: The study set out to find disease-linked TCR variants by profiling T cell receptor beta repertoires in ankylosing spondylitis patients and healthy donors. Peripheral blood samples were taken, and synovial fluid was additionally collected from ankylosing spondylitis patients. The full study cohort comprised some 27 ankylosing spondylitis patients and 85 to 120 healthy donors. Summary of the overall study and its limitations: Significant enrichment of the disease-linked clones was reported in matched synovial fluid samples from ankylosing spondylitis patients. A TCR beta motif of eight highly homologous amino acid variants appeared characteristic of blood from ankylosing spondylitis patients. Some motif variants were previously reported in synovial fluid and blood of reactive arthritis patients, suggesting common disease-initiation mechanisms. The disease-linked clones had a CD8+ phenotype and were found at relatively low frequencies in peripheral blood.

Turning to this clonotype: Its target antigen remains unknown. No quality values exist for individual bases; no much larger clone is one base distant.

Trimming at the junction amounts to 5 bases on V and 4 bases on J, and the germline ends lie 6 bases apart. Looking up the germline V gene (reference sequence) yields CDR1 PRHDT and CDR2 FYEKMQ. Including the terminal cysteine and phenylalanine, the CDR3 comprises 12 residues. Left in the record is the CDR3 DNA by itself, 36 bases read in frame from the first base. Reads for this sample came from an Illumina HiSeq 2500. Quantitative 5'-RACE with molecular barcodes was used to prepare TCR beta libraries. The published analysis was carried out like this. A new computational method based on a probabilistic model of VDJ rearrangement was used to identify disease-linked TCR variants. TCRdb reanalyzed the raw reads on its own, using fastp at Q25 for trimming and MiXCR for clone calling, and kept in-frame beta chains. Rows matching on CDR3 protein sequence are summarized as one entry with the most common DNA and genes. None of the V and J calls come from the authors' own analysis; TCRdb made them. This sample has fewer than 250,000 distinct CDR3 sequences in its table, and 15% to 20% of those were observed once. The ten largest account for under 45% of the sample.

This receptor was identified in a male donor with ankylosing spondylitis. Sequenced input: blood, either unsorted or a sorted T cell fraction (not recorded which). The chain is assembled from TRBV13 and TRBJ1-5; the D gene cannot be resolved reliably. The DNA sequence reads TGTGCCAGCAGCAAACAAAATCAGCCCCAGCATTTT. This yields the protein CASSKQNQPQHF.